Presented here are 2 T cell receptor beta chains from one specimen sequenced in a study of T cells in Graves' hyperthyroidism and ophthalmopathy. RNA transcripts served as the template for amplifying TCR beta CDR3 regions. During a first-round RT-PCR of the TCR CDR3, the HTBI primer set was used. TCRdb analysed the multiplex PCR reads with MiXCR anew, one entry per CDR3 protein. The sample has around 350,000 distinct CDR3 sequences, over 15% seen once; the top ten hold around 3.4%. Input material: blood. The receptor set was obtained from a woman between 18 and 30 years old with Graves' hyperthyroidism.

This clonotype has ten or more counts. The chain combines TRBV7-9 with TRBJ1-5, with D possibly being TRBD1 (5 bases). This CDR3 region has 15 residues. Germline CDR1 reads SEHNR; CDR2 reads FQNEAQ (reference sequence). Trimming cost V 4 bases and J 7 bases, with 17 bases left between them. CDR3 nucleotides: TGTGCCAGCAGCTCCGGGGCGGGGGTAGGACAGCCCCAGCATTTT. Translating it yields CASSSGAGVGQPQHF.

This clonotype was found once. The gene calls are TRBV12-3 or TRBV12-4 and TRBJ1-5; 7 bases match TRBD1. J gave up 1 base and V 4 bases, and 1 base lay outside the gene matches. The CDR3 runs to 14 residues. The CDR3 nucleotides are TGTGCCAGCAGTTCGACAGGGAGCAATCAGCCCCAGCATTTT. This translates into CASSSTGSNQPQHF.